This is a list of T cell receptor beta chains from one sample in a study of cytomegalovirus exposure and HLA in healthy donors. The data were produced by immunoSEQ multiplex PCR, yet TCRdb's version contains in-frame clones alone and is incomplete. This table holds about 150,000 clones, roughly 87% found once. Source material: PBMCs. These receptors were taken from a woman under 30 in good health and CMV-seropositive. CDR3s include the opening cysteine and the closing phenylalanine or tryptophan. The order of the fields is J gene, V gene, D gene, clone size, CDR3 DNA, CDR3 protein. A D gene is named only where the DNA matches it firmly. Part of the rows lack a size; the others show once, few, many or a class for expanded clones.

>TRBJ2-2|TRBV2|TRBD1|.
TGTGCCAGCAAATGGACAGGGGATCTGTTTTTT
CASKWTGDLFF
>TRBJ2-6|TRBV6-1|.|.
TGTGCCAGCAGTGAGGGTCCGGGGACCAACGTCCTGACTTTC
CASSEGPGTNVLTF
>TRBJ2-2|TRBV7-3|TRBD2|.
TGTGCCAGCAGCTTCGATAGCGGGGTGAACACCGGGGAGCTGTTTTTT
CASSFDSGVNTGELFF
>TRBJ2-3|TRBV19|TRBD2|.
TGTGCCAGTAGTCCAAAAGGGACTAGCGGCAACACAGATACGCAGTATTTT
CASSPKGTSGNTDTQYF
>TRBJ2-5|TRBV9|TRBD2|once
TGTGCCAGCAGCGTAGCTGACGGGACGGGGGGGGAGACCCAGTACTTC
CASSVADGTGGETQYF
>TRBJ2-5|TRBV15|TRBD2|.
TGTGCCACCCGGCCGGGAGGGGCAGGGGTGGAGACCCAGTACTTC
CATRPGGAGVETQYF
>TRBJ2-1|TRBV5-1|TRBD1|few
TGCGCCAGCAGCCCGGGACAGCGGAACAATGAGCAGTTCTTC
CASSPGQRNNEQFF
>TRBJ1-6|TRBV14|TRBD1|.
TGTGCCAGCAGCCCAGTCACAGGGGCCATCTATAATTCACCCCTCCACTTT
CASSPVTGAIYNSPLHF
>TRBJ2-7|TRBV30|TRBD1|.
TGTGCCTGGAGAATCGGACAGGGGGCCTGGGACGAGCAGTACTTC
CAWRIGQGAWDEQYF
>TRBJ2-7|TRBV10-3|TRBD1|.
TGTGCCATCAGTCAGAAGACAGGGAGAGGGGAGCAGTACTTC
CAISQKTGRGEQYF
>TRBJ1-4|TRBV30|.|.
TGTGCCTGGAGTGAGAGGCAGGGGAATGGCAAAAAACTGTTTTTT
CAWSERQGNGKKLFF
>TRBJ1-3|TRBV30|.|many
TGTGCCTGGACCCAGGGGAATGCTGGAAACACCATATATTTT
CAWTQGNAGNTIYF
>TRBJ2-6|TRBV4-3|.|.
TGCGCCAGCAGCGAGGGTAGTGGCGCTGGGGCCAACGTCCTGACTTTC
CASSEGSGAGANVLTF
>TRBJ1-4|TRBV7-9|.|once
TGTGCCAGCAGCTTAGCGCCTAGGGGAGGTAATGAAAAACTGTTTTTT
CASSLAPRGGNEKLFF
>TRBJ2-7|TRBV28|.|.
TGTGCCAGCAGTTTCAATATTCAGGAGCAGTACTTC
CASSFNIQEQYF
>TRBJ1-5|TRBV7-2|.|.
TGTGCCAGCAGCCCTTGGGGGGTAGGCAATCAGCCCCAGCATTTT
CASSPWGVGNQPQHF
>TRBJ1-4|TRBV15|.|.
TGTGCCACCAGCAGGCAACCCCGGGACTCGTATGAAAAACTGTTTTTT
CATSRQPRDSYEKLFF
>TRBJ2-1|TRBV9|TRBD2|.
TGTGCCAGCAGCTCCCGACTAGCGGGGGGCAATGAGCAGTTCTTC
CASSSRLAGGNEQFF
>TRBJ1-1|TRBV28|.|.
TGTGCCAGCAGTTTAGGGGCCAGGGGTAAGTTTGAAGCTTTCTTT
CASSLGARGKFEAFF
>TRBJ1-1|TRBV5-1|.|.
TGCGCCAGCAGCTCCGAACAGCTTGAAGCTTTCTTT
CASSSEQLEAFF
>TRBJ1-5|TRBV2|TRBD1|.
TGTGCCAGCAGTGCCGAGACAGGGGGCGTTCAGCCCCAGCATTTT
CASSAETGGVQPQHF
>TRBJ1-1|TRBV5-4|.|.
TGTGCCAGCAGCTTGGGGGGGCTGAACACTGAAGCTTTCTTT
CASSLGGLNTEAFF
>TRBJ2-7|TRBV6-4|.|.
TGTGCCAGCAGTGAGTCTGACAGGCCCCCCCCCTACGAGCAGTACTTC
CASSESDRPPPYEQYF
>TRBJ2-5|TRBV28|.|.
TGTGCCAGCAGTTCGGCGGGCGGGGAGACCCAGTACTTC
CASSSAGGETQYF
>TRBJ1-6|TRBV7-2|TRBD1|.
TGTGCCAGCAGCCCACAGGGGTTAGGTGATTCACCCCTCCACTTT
CASSPQGLGDSPLHF
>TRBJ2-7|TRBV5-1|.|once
TGCGCCAGCAAGGGAGGAAGCTCCTACGAGCAGTACTTC
CASKGGSSYEQYF
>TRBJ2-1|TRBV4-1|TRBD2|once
TGCGCCAGCAGCCAAGTGGATCTGGGACTAGCGGGGGACAATGAGCAGTTCTTC
CASSQVDLGLAGDNEQFF
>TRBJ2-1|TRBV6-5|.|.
TGTGCCAGCAGCCCGGACGGAGGCTCCTACAATGAGCAGTTCTTC
CASSPDGGSYNEQFF
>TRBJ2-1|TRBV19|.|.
TGTGCCAGTAGTATGGGTAGCCACAATGAGCAGTTCTTC
CASSMGSHNEQFF
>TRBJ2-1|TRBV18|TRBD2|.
TGTGCCAGCTCAGAGGGACTAGCGGGGAATGAGCAGTTCTTC
CASSEGLAGNEQFF
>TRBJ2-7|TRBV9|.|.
TGTGCCAGCAGCGTAGAGGGAGACGGCTCCTACGAGCAGTACTTC
CASSVEGDGSYEQYF
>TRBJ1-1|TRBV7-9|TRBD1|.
TGTGCCAGCAGCTACGGACAGGGGGCCACTGAAGCTTTCTTT
CASSYGQGATEAFF
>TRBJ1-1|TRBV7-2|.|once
TGTGCCAGCAGCTTAGGCGGCATTTCGAACACTGAAGCTTTCTTT
CASSLGGISNTEAFF
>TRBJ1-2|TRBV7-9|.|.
TGTGCCAGCAGCTACAGGGACATGGTGTATGGCTACACCTTC
CASSYRDMVYGYTF
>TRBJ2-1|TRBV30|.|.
TGTGCCTGGAGTCATACTAGCTCCTACAATGAGCAGTTCTTC
CAWSHTSSYNEQFF
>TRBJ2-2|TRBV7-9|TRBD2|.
TGTGCCAGCAACTGGGGACTAGCGGGGGGAGACACCGGGGAGCTGTTTTTT
CASNWGLAGGDTGELFF
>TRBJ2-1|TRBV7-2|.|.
TGTGCCAGCAGCTTATTGTCCTCGGGCGGGGCCTCCTACAATGAGCAGTTCTTC
CASSLLSSGGASYNEQFF
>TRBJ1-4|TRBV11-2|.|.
TGTGCCAGCAGCCCGTATAATGAAAAACTGTTTTTT
CASSPYNEKLFF
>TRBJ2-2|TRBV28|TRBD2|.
TGTGCCAGCACTGGCGGGGGGGCCCCGGTCACCGGGGAGCTGTTTTTT
CASTGGGAPVTGELFF
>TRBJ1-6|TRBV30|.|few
TGTGCCTGGAGTTTCGCAGGGATGTATAATTCACCCCTCCACTTT
CAWSFAGMYNSPLHF
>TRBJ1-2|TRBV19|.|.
TGTGCCAGTAGTATAAGGCCAGGGGACGGCTACACCTTC
CASSIRPGDGYTF
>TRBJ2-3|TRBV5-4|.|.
TGTGCCAGCAGCTGGACAGTTGATCGCACAGATACGCAGTATTTT
CASSWTVDRTDTQYF
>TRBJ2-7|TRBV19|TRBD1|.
TGTGCCAGTAGTCAAGGGACAGCCTCCTACGAGCAGTACTTC
CASSQGTASYEQYF
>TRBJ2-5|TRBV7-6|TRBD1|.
TGTGCCAGCAGTATTCACAGGGGGCCGGGTGGAGAGACCCAGTACTTC
CASSIHRGPGGETQYF